This TCR beta chain emerged from a study of T cell repertoires in cytomegalovirus infection. Across the study: Matching HLA type, along with CMV infection, was indicated by public TCR beta signatures.

CDR1 and CDR2 from the germline V gene are SGHAT and FQNNGV. The CDR3 runs to 15 residues. With 5 bases clipped from V and 4 bases from J, the junction kept 6 bases outside the gene matches. Study conclusions and caveats: The cumulative frequency of public TCR beta families distinguished individuals who carried CMV together with the relevant HLA. HLA-C-restricted CMV-specific TCR beta clonotypes were dominant in the ex vivo response.

This clonotype was seen repeatedly, ten times or more. Its antigen is still unknown. TCRdb itself ran the reads through MiXCR, one entry per CDR3 protein. The data hold under 300,000 distinct CDR3 sequences, with 9% to 15% observed a single time. Material: PBMCs. The V gene is TRBV11-2, the J gene TRBJ1-2, with 11 bases identical to TRBD1. The sequence was obtained from a human donor in good health (CMV status not recorded). Some clones in this sample may be carry-over from other donors' samples. DNA of the CDR3: TGTGCCAGCAGCACGGACAGGGGGCTTGGCTATGGCTACACCTTC. It is translated as CASSTDRGLGYGYTF.